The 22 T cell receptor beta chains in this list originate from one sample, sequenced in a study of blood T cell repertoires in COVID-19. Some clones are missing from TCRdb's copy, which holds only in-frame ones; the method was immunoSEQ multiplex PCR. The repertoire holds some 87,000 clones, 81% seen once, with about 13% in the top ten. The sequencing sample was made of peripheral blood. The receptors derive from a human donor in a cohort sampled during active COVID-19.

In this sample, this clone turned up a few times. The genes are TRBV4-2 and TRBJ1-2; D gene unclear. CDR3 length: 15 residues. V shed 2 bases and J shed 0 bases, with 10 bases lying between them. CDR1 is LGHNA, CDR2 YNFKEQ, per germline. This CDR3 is CASSQSTGANYGYTF. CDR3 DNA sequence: TGTGCCAGCAGCCAAAGTACCGGAGCTAACTATGGCTACACCTTC.

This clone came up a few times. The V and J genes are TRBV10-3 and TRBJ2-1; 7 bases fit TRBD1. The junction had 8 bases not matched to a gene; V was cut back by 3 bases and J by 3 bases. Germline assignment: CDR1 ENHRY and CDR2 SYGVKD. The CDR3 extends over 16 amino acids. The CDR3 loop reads CAISDSPRDSYNEQFF. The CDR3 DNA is TGTGCCATCAGTGATTCTCCCCGGGACAGCTACAATGAGCAGTTCTTC.

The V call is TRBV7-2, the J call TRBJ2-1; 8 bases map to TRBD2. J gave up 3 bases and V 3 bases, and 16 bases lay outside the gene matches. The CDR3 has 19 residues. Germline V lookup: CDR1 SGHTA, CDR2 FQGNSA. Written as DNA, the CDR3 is TGTGCCAGCAGCTTTCGATTGAGTCAAGCGGGGGCCCTCTACAATGAGCAGTTCTTC. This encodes CASSFRLSQAGALYNEQFF.

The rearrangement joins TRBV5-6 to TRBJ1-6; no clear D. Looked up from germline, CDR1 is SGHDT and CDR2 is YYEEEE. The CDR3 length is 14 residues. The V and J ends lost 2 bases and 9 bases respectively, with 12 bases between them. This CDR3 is CASSFGPFGSPLHF. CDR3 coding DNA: TGTGCCAGCAGCTTTGGGCCCTTTGGTTCACCCCTCCACTTT.

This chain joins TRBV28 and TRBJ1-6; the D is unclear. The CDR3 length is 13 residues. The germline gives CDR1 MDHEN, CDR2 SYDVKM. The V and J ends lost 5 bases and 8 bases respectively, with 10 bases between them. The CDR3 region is CASSAPGYSPLHF. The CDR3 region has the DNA TGTGCCAGCAGTGCCCCCGGGTATTCACCCCTCCACTTT.

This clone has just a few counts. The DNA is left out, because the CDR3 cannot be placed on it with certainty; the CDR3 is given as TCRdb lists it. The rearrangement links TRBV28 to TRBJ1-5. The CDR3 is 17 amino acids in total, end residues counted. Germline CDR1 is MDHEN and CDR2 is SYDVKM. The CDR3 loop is CASRARSGLNLHQPQHF.

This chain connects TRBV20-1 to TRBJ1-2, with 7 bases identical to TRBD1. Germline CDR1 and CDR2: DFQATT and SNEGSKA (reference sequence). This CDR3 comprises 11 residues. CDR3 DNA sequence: TGCGTTACAGGGGATGGCTATGGCTACACCTTC. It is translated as CVTGDGYGYTF.

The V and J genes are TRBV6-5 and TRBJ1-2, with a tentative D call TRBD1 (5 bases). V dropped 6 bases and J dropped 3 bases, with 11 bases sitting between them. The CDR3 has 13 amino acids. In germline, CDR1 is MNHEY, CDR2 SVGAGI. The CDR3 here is CASRRGGDYGYTF. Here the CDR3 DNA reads TGTGCCAGCAGGCGGGGGGGAGACTATGGCTACACCTTC.

CDR3 coding DNA: TGCGCCAGCAGCCTACAGGGTTCGAACACTGAAGCTTTCTTT. As protein: CASSLQGSNTEAFF. This chain connects TRBV5-1 to TRBJ1-1; a possible D gene is TRBD1 (6 bases). CDR1 is SGHRS and CDR2 is YFSETQ in the germline V gene. There are 14 residues in the CDR3. Trimming took off 4 bases at V and 1 base at J, with 11 bases between the two ends.

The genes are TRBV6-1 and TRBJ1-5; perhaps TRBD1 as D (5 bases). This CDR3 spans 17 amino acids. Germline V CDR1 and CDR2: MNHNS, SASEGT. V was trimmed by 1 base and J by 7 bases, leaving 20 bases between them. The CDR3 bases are TGTGCCAGCAGTGAAGGAGGGGCCCAGCAGGGAGGACAGCCCCAGCATTTT. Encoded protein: CASSEGGAQQGGQPQHF.

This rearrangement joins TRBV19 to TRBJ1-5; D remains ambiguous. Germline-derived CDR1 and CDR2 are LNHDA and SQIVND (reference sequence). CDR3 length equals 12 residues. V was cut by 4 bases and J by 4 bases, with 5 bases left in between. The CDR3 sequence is CASSSTNQPQHF. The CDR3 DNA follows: TGTGCCAGTAGTAGTACAAATCAGCCCCAGCATTTT. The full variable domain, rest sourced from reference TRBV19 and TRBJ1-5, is DGGITQSPKYLFRKEGQNVTLSCEQNLNHDAMYWYRQDPGQGLRLIYYSQIVNDFQKGDIAEGYSVSREKKESFPLTVTSAQKNPTAFYLCASSSTNQPQHFGDGTRLSIL.

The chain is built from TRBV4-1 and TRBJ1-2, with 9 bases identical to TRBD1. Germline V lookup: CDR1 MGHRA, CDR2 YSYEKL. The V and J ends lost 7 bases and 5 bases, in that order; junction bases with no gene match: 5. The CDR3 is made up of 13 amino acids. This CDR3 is CASNSGTGYGYTF. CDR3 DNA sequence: TGCGCCAGCAATTCCGGGACAGGGTATGGCTACACCTTC.

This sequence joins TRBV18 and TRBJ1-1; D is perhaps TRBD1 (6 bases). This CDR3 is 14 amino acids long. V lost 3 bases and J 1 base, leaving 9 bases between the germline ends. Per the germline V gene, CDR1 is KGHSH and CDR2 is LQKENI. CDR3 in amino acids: CASSPLQGNTEAFF. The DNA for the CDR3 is TGTGCCAGCTCACCCTTACAGGGGAACACTGAAGCTTTCTTT. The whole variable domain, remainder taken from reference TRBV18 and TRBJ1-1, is NAGVMQNPRHLVRRRGQEARLRCSPMKGHSHVYWYRQLPEEGLKFMVYLQKENIIDESGMPKERFSAEFPKEGPSILRIQQVVRGDSAAYFCASSPLQGNTEAFFGQGTRLTVV.

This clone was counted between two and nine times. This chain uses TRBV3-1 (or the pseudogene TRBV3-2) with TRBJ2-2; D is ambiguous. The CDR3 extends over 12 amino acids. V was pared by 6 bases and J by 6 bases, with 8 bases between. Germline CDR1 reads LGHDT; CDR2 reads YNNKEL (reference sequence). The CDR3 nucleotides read TGTGCCAGCAGTCCCCTAGCCGGGGAGCTGTTTTTT. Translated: CASSPLAGELFF.

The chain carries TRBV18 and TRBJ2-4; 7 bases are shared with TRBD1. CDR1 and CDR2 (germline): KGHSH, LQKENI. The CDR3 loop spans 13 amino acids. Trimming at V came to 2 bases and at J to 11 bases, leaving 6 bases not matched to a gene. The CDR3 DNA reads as TGTGCCAGCTCACCAGGACAGGATTCGCTTCAGTACTTC. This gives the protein CASSPGQDSLQYF.

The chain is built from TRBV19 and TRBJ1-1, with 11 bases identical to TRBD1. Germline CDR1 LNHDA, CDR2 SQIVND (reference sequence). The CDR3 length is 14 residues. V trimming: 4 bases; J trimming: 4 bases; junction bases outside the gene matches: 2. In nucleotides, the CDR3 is TGTGCCAGTAGTAAGGGACAGGGGGTCACTGAAGCTTTCTTT. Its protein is CASSKGQGVTEAFF.

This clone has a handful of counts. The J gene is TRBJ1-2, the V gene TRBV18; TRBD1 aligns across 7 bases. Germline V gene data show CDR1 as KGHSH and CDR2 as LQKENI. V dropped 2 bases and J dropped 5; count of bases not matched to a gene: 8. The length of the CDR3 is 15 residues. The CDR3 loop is CASSPGPGGRYGYTF. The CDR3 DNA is TGTGCCAGCTCACCAGGCCCAGGGGGTCGTTATGGCTACACCTTC.

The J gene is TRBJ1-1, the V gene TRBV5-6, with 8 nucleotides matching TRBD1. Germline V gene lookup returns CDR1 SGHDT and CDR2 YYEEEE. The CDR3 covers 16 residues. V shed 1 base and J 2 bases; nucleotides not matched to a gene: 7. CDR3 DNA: TGTGCCAGCAGCTTGCGTAGGACAGGGCTCAACACTGAAGCTTTCTTT. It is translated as CASSLRRTGLNTEAFF.

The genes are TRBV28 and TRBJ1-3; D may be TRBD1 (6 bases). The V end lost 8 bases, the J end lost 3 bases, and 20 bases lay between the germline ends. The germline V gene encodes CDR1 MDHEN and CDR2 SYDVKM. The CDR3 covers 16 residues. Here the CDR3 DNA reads TGTGCCAGCTCCCAAGCCGGACAGACGAATGGAAACACCATATATTTT. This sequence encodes CASSQAGQTNGNTIYF.

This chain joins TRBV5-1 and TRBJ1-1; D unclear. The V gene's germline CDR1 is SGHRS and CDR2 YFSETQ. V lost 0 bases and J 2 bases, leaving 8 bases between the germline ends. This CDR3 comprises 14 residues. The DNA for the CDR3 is TGCGCCAGCAGCTTGGCTGCAGAAAACACTGAAGCTTTCTTT. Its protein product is CASSLAAENTEAFF.

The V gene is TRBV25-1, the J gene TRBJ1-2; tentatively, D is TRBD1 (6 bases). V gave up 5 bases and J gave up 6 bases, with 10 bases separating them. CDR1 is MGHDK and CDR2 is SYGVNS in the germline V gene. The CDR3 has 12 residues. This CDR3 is CASSWSGDGYTF. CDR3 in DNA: TGTGCCAGCAGTTGGTCAGGGGATGGCTACACCTTC.

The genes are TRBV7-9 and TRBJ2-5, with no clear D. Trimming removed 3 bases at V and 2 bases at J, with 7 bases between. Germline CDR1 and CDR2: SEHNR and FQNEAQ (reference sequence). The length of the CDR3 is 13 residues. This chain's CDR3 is CASSFGTQETQYF. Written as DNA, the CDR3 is TGTGCCAGCAGCTTTGGCACACAAGAGACCCAGTACTTC.